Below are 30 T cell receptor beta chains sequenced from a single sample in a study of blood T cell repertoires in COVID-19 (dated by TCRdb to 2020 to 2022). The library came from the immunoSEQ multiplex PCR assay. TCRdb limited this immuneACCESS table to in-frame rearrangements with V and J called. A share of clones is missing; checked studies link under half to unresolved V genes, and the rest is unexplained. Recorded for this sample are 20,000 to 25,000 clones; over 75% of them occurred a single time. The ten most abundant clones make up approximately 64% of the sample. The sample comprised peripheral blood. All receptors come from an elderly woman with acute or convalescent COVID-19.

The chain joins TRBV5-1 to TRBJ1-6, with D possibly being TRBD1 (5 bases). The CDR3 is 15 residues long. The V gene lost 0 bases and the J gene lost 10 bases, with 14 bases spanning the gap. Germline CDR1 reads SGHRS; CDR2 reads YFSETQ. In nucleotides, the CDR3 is TGCGCCAGCAGCTTGGGGGTCAGGGAGGGGTCACCCCTCCACTTT. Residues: CASSLGVREGSPLHF.

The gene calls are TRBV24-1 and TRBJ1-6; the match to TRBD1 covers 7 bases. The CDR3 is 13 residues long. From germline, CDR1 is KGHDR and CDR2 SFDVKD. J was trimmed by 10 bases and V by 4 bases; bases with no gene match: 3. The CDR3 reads CATSEGQASPLHF. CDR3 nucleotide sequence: TGTGCCACCAGTGAAGGACAGGCATCACCCCTCCACTTT.

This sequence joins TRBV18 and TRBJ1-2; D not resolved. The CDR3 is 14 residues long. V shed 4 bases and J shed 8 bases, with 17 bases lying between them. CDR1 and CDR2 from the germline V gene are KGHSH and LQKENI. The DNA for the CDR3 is TGTGCCAGCTCACTTGGGCCCGAAGCGGGCGGCTACACCTTC. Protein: CASSLGPEAGGYTF.

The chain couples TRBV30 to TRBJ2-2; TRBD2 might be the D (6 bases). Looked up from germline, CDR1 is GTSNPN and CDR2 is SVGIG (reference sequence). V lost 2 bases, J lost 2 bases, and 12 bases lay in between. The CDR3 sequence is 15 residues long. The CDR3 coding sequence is TGTGCCTGGAGTCTTGGGGGGTCCAACACCGGGGAGCTGTTTTTT. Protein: CAWSLGGSNTGELFF.

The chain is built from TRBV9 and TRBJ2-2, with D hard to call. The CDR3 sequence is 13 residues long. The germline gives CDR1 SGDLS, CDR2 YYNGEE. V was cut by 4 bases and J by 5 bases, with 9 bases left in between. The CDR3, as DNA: TGTGCCAGCAGCCCAAAGAGGACCGGGGAGCTGTTTTTT. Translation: CASSPKRTGELFF.

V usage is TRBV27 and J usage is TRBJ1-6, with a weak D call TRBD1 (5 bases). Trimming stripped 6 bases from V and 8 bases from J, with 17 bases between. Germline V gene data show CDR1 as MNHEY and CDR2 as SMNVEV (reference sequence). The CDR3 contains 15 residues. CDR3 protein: CASSYRQWGDSPLHF. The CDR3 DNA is TGTGCCAGCAGCTACCGACAGTGGGGGGATTCACCCCTCCACTTT.

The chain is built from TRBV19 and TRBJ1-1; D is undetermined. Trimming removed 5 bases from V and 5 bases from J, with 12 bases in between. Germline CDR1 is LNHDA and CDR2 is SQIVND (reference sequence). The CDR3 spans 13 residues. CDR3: CASSELLTTEAFF. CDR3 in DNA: TGTGCCAGTAGTGAGCTCCTTACGACTGAAGCTTTCTTT.

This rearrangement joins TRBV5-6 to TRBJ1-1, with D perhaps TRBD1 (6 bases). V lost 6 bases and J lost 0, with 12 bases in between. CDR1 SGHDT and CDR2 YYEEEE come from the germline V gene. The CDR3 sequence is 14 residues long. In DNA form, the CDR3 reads TGTGCCAGCACCGTCGACAGGATGAACACTGAAGCTTTCTTT. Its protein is CASTVDRMNTEAFF.

CDR3 region: CASSLDSNYGYTF. The CDR3 coding sequence is TGTGCCAGCAGCTTAGACAGCAACTATGGCTACACCTTC. The chain joins TRBV7-8 to TRBJ1-2; D uncertain. Trimming took 1 base from V and 2 from J, leaving 5 bases between them. This CDR3 has 13 residues. Germline V gene data show CDR1 as SGHVS and CDR2 as FQNEAQ.

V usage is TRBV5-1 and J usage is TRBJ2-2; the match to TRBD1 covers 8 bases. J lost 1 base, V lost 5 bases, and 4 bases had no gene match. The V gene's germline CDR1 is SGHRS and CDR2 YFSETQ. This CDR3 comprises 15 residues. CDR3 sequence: CASRQGAMNTGELFF. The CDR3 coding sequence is TGCGCCAGCAGGCAGGGGGCTATGAACACCGGGGAGCTGTTTTTT.

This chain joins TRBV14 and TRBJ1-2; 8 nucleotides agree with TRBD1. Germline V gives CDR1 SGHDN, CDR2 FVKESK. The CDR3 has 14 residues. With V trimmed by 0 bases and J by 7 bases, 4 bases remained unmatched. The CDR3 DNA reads TGTGCCAGCAGCCAAGAGGACAGGGTTGGTGGCTACACCTTC. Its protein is CASSQEDRVGGYTF. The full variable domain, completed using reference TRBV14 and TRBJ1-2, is EAGVTQFPSHSVIEKGQTVTLRCDPISGHDNLYWYRRVMGKEIKFLLHFVKESKQDESGMPNNRFLAERTGGTYSTLKVQPAELEDSGVYFCASSQEDRVGGYTFGSGTRLTVV.

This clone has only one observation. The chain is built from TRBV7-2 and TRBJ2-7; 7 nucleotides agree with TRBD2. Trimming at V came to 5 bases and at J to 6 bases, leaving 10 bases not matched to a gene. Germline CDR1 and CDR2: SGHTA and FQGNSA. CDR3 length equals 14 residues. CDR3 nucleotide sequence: TGTGCCAGCAGCCCCGCTGCGGGAGTACGCGAGCAGTACTTC. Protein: CASSPAAGVREQYF.

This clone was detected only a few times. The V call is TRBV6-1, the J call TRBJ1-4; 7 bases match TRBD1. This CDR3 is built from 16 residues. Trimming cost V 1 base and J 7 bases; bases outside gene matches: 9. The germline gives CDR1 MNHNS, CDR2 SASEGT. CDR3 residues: CASSEGIRGVGEKLFF. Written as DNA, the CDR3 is TGTGCCAGCAGTGAAGGAATCAGGGGGGTGGGTGAAAAACTGTTTTTT.

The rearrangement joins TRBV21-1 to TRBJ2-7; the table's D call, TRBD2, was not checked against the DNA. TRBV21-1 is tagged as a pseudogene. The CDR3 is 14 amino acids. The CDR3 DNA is TGTGCCAGCAGCTGGGACGGGAGCTCCTACGAGCAGTACTTC. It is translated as CASSWDGSSYEQYF.

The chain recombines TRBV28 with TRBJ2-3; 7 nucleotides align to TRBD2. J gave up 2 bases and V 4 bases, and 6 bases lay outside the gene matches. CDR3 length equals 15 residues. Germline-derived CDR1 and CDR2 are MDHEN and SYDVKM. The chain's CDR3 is CASSSPGLLTDTQYF. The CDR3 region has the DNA TGTGCCAGCAGTTCCCCGGGACTACTCACAGATACGCAGTATTTT.

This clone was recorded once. CDR3 DNA: TGTGCCAGCAGCTTAGGGACAGGGAGGACTGAAGCTTTCTTT. This codes for CASSLGTGRTEAFF. V gene TRBV5-6 combines with J gene TRBJ1-1; the match to TRBD1 covers 9 bases. The germline V gene has CDR1 SGHDT and CDR2 YYEEEE. V shed 2 bases and J 5 bases; nucleotides not matched to a gene: 4. The CDR3 runs to 14 residues.

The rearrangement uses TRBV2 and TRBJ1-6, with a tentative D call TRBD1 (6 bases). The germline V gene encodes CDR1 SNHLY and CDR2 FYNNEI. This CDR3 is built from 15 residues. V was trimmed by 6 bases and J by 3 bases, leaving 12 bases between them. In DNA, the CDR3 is TGTGCCAGCAGGGCGGACAGTATCTATAATTCACCCCTCCACTTT. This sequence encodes CASRADSIYNSPLHF.

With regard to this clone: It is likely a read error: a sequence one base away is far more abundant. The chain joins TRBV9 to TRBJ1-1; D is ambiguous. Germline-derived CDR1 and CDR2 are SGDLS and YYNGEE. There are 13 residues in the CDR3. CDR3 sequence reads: CASCVDQMTEAFF. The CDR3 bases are TGTGCCAGCTGCGTAGATCAGATGACTGAAGCTTTCTTT.

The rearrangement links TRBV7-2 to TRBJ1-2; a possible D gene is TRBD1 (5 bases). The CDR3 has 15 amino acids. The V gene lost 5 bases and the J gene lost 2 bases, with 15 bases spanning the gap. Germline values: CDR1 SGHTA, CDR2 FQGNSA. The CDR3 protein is CASSLSRGSNYGYTF. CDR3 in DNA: TGTGCCAGCAGCCTATCCCGGGGGTCCAACTATGGCTACACCTTC. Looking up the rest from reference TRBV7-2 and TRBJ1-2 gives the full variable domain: GAGVSQSPSNKVTEKGKDVELRCDPISGHTALYWYRQSLGQGLEFLIYFQGNSAPDKSGLPSDRFSAERTGGSVSTLTIQRTQQEDSAVYLCASSLSRGSNYGYTFGSGTRLTVV.

CDR3 nucleotides: TGTGCCAGCAGCAGGGGGCGGTTGAACACTGAAGCTTTCTTT. This gives the protein CASSRGRLNTEAFF. This chain connects TRBV9 to TRBJ1-1, with 7 nucleotides matching TRBD1. Trimming took 4 bases from V and 0 from J; bases not matched to a gene: 3. In germline, CDR1 is SGDLS, CDR2 YYNGEE. CDR3 size: 14 residues.

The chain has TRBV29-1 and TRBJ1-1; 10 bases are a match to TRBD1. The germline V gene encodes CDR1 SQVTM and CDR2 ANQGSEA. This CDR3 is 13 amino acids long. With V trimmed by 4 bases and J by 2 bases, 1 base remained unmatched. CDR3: CSVGTGGNTEAFF. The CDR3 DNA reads TGCAGCGTTGGGACAGGGGGTAACACTGAAGCTTTCTTT.

CDR3 loop: CASSGTSGPVGAQYF. Written as DNA, the CDR3 is TGTGCCAGCAGTGGGACTAGCGGTCCGGTAGGGGCCCAGTACTTC. The genes are TRBV2 and TRBJ2-5; 10 bases match TRBD2. Germline V lookup: CDR1 SNHLY, CDR2 FYNNEI. The CDR3 runs to 15 residues. V shed 4 bases and J 9 bases; nucleotides not matched to a gene: 11.

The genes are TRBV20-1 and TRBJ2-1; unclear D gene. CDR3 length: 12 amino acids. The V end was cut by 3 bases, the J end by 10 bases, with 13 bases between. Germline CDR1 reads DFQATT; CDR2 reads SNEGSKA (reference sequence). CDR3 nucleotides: TGCAGTGCTAGTACAGAACGTGGCGAGCAGTTCTTC. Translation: CSASTERGEQFF.

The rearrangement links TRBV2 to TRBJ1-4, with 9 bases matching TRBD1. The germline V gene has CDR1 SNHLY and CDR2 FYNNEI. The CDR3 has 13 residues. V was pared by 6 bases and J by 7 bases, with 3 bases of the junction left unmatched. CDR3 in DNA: TGTGCCAGCAGAAGGGACAGGGCTGAAAAACTGTTTTTT. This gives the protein CASRRDRAEKLFF.

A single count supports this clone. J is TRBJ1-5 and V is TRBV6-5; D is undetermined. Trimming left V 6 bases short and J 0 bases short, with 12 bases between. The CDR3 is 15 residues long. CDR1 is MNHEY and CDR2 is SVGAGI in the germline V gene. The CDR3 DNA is TGTGCCAGCAGCGACACGGCTTATAGCAATCAGCCCCAGCATTTT. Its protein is CASSDTAYSNQPQHF.

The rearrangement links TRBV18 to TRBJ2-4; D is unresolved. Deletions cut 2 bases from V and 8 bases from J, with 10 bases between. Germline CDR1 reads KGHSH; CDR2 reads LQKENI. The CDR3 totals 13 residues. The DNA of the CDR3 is TGTGCCAGCTCACCAACGCAGGAACACATTCAGTACTTC. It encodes CASSPTQEHIQYF.

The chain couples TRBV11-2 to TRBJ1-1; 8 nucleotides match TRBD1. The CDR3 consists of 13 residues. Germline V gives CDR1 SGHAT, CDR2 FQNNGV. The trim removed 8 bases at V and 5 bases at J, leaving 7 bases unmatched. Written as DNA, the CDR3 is TGTGCCAGCGGAACGACAGGGGAGACTGAAGCTTTCTTT. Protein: CASGTTGETEAFF.

CDR3 region: CASSQDLQGYGYTF. The DNA of the CDR3 is TGTGCCAGCAGCCAAGACTTACAGGGTTATGGCTACACCTTC. The chain couples TRBV3-1 (or the pseudogene TRBV3-2) to TRBJ1-2; D may be TRBD1 (6 bases). The CDR3 is 14 amino acids. V was shortened by 0 bases and J by 5 bases, with 10 bases between the two germline ends. Germline CDR1 LGHDT, CDR2 YNNKEL (reference sequence).

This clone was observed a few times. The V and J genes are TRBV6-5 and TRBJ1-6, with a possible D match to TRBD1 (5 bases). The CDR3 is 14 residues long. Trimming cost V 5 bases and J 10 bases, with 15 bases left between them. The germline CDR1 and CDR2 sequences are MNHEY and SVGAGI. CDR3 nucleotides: TGTGCCAGCAGTCATTCGGGGGTGGAATCACCCCTCCACTTT. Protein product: CASSHSGVESPLHF.

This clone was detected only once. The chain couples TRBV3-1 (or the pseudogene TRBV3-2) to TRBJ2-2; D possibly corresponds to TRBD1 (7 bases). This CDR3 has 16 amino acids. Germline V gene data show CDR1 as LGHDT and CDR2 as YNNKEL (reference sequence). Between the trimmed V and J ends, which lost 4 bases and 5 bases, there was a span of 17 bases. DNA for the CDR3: TGTGCCAGCAGCCTCTTGGGGGGACAGAGTACCGGGGAGCTGTTTTTT. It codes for CASSLLGGQSTGELFF.